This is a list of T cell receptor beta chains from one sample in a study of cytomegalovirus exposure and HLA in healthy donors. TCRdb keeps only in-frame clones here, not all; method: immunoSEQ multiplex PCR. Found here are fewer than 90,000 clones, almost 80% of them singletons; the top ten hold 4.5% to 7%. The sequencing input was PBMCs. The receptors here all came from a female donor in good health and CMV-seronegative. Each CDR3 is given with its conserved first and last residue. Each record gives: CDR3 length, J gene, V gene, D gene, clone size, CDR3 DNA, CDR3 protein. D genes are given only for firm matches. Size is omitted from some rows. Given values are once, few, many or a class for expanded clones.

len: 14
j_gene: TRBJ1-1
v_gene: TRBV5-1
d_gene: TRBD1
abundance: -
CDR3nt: TGCGCCAGCAGCGTGACAGGGGTCGGCACTGAAGCTTTCTTT
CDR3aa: CASSVTGVGTEAFF

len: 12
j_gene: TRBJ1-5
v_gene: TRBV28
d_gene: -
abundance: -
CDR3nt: TGTGCCAGCAGGATCGGTACGCGGCCCCAGCATTTT
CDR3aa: CASRIGTRPQHF

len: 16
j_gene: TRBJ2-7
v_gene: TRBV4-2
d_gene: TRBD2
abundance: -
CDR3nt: TGTGCCAGCAGCCAAGACGTAGCGGGAGGTAACAACGAGCAGTACTTC
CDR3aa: CASSQDVAGGNNEQYF

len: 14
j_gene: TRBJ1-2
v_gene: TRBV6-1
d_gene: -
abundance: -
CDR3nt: TGTGCCAGCAGTAGCTACGCCACGAACTATGGCTACACCTTC
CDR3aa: CASSSYATNYGYTF

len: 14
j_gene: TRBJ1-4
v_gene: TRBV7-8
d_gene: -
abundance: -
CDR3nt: TGTGCCAGCAGGGAGAGACCGATTAATGAAAAACTGTTTTTT
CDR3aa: CASRERPINEKLFF

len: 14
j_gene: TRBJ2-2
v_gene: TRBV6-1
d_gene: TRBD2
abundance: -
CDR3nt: TGTGCCAGCAGCATAGCGGGAGGGCCCGGGGAGCTGTTTTTT
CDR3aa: CASSIAGGPGELFF

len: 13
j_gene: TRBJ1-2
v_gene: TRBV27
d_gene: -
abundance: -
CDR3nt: TGTGCCAGCAGTCTTTCAGGGGACTATGGCTACACCTTC
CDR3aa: CASSLSGDYGYTF

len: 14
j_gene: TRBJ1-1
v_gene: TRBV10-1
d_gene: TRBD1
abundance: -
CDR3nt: TGCGCCAGCAGTGCCACAGGGGGCCGGACTGAAGCTTTCTTT
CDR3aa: CASSATGGRTEAFF

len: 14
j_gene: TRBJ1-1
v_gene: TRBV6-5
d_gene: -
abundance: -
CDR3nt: TGTGCCAGCAGTACCCGGGACAAGGGGACTGAAGCTTTCTTT
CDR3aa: CASSTRDKGTEAFF

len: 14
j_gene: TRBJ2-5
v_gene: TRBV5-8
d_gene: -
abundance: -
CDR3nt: TGTGCCAGCAGCTTGGAACAGGGCCAAGAGACCCAGTACTTC
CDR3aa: CASSLEQGQETQYF

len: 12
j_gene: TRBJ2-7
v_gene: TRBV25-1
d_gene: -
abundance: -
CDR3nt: TGTGCCAGCAGTGAATCAGTCTACGAGCAGTACTTC
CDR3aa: CASSESVYEQYF

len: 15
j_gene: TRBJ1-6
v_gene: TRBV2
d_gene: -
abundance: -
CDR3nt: TGTGCCAGCATTGGAGTCAGGGCGAATAATTCACCCCTCCACTTT
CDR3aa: CASIGVRANNSPLHF

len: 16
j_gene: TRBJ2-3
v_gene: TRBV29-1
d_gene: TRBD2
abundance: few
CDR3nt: TGCAGCGTTGATCGCCTAGCGGGGGGAGGAGCAGATACGCAGTATTTT
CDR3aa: CSVDRLAGGGADTQYF

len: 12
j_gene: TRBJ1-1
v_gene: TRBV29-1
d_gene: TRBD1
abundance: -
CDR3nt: TGCAGCGTTCAGGAAGGACAGGCTGAAGCTTTCTTT
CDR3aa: CSVQEGQAEAFF

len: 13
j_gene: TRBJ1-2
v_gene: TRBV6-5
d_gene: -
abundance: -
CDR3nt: TGTGCCAGCAGCCGAGGAACAGGTTATGGCTACACCTTC
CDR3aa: CASSRGTGYGYTF

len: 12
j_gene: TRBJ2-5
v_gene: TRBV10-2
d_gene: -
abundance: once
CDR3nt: TGCGCCAGCAGTGAGTCCTCGGGGACCCAGTACTTC
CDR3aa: CASSESSGTQYF

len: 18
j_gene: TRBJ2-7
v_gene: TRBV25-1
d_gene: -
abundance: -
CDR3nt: TGTGCCAGCAGTTCCCAAGTCACCTTGGACATCACAACCTACGAGCAGTACTTC
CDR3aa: CASSSQVTLDITTYEQYF

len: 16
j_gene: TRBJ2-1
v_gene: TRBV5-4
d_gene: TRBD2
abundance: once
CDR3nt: TGTGCCAGCAGCCCGGGACTAGCTGGCGCCTACAATGAGCAGTTCTTC
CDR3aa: CASSPGLAGAYNEQFF

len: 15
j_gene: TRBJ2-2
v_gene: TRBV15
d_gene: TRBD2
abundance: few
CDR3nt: TGTGCCACCAGCGAGATAGCGGGTTACACCGGGGAGCTGTTTTTT
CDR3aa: CATSEIAGYTGELFF

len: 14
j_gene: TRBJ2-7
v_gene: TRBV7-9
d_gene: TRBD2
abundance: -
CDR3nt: TGTGCCAGCAGCTTAGGCGGGGGATCCTACGAGCAGTACTTC
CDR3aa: CASSLGGGSYEQYF

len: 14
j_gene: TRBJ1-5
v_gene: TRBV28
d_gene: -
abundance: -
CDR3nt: TGTGCCAGCAGAAAAGGACAGAAGAATCAGCCCCAGCATTTT
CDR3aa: CASRKGQKNQPQHF

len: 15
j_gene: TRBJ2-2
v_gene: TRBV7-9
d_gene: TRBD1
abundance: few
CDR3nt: TGTGCCAGCAGCTTAAGACAGGGTGGCACCGGGGAGCTGTTTTTT
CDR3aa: CASSLRQGGTGELFF

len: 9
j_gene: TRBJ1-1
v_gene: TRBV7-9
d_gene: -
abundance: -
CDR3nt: TGTTCCAGCAGCTCGCGAGCTTTCTTT
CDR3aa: CSSSSRAFF

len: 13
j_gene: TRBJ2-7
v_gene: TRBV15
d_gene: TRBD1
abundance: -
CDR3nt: TGTGCCACCAGCATGACAGGGGGCCACGAGCAGTACTTC
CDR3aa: CATSMTGGHEQYF

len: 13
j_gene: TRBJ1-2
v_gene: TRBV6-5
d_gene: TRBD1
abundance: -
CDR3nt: TGTGCCAGCAGTTACTGGGGGACAGTAGGCTACACCTTC
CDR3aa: CASSYWGTVGYTF

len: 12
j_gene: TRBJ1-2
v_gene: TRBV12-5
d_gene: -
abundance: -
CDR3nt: TGTGCTAGTGGTTTCTCCGGCTATGGCTACACCTTC
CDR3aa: CASGFSGYGYTF

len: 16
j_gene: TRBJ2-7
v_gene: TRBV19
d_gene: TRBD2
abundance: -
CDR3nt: TGTGCCAGTAGTAGTCTAGCGGGGGCCTCTTTCTACGAGCAGTACTTC
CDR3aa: CASSSLAGASFYEQYF

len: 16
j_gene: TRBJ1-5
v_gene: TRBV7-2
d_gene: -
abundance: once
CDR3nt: TGTGCCAGCAGCTTAGTCGGGGGGCAGAGCAATCAGCCCCAGCATTTT
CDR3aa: CASSLVGGQSNQPQHF

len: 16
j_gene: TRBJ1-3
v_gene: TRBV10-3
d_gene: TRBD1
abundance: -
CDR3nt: TGTGCCATCAGTGAGAGGACAGGGGGCATTAGAAACACCATATATTTT
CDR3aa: CAISERTGGIRNTIYF